Shown below are 18 T cell receptor beta chains from a single sample sequenced in a study of cytomegalovirus exposure and HLA in healthy donors (dated by TCRdb to the late 2010s). The receptor library was made with the immunoSEQ multiplex PCR assay. For the multiplex PCR, a mixture combining 60 forward primers for TCR Vbeta segments and 13 reverse primers for TCR Jbeta segments was used. TCRdb took over this immuneACCESS table, retaining in-frame rearrangements with V and J assigned. Such tables are incomplete; in checked studies, under half of the missing clones stem from an unresolved V gene, and the remainder is unexplained. The sample records 150,000 to 180,000 clones, 70% to 80% of which are singletons. Of the sample, around 2.3% falls within the top ten clones. The material sequenced was PBMCs. These receptors were obtained from a man in his thirties or forties in good health and CMV-seronegative.

The chain joins TRBV6-4 to TRBJ1-3, with 8 positions matching TRBD1. J was trimmed by 0 bases and V by 2 bases; bases with no gene match: 3. From germline, CDR1 is MRHNA and CDR2 SNTAGT. There are 16 residues in the CDR3. The CDR3 loop is CASSDGQGHSGNTIYF. The CDR3, as DNA: TGTGCCAGCAGTGACGGACAGGGCCACTCTGGAAACACCATATATTTT.

The rearrangement uses TRBV4-3 and TRBJ1-4; 7 bases are a match to TRBD1. V trimming: 0 bases; J trimming: 5 bases; junction bases outside the gene matches: 3. CDR3 size: 15 residues. CDR1 is LGHNA, CDR2 YSLEER, per germline. The CDR3 sequence: CASSQEQGTNEKLFF. The DNA for the CDR3 is TGCGCCAGCAGCCAAGAACAGGGGACCAATGAAAAACTGTTTTTT.

V is TRBV13 and J is TRBJ2-3, with TRBD1 matching 8 bases. The trim removed 0 bases at V and 4 bases at J, leaving 9 bases unmatched. This CDR3 has 17 residues. Germline V gene sequence: CDR1 PRHDT, CDR2 FYEKMQ (reference sequence). This chain's CDR3 is CASSLGGVQGDPDTQYF. The DNA of the CDR3 is TGTGCCAGCAGCTTAGGGGGCGTACAGGGGGATCCAGATACGCAGTATTTT.

This chain links TRBV2 with TRBJ2-7; TRBD1 matches at 7 bases. Germline CDR1 and CDR2: SNHLY and FYNNEI. The CDR3 totals 17 residues. V dropped 0 bases and J dropped 2; count of bases not matched to a gene: 10. CDR3 region: CASSEALTGQGTYEQYF. The CDR3 region has the DNA TGTGCCAGCAGTGAAGCGCTGACAGGGCAAGGGACCTACGAGCAGTACTTC. The full variable domain, rest sourced from reference TRBV2 and TRBJ2-7, is EPEVTQTPSHQVTQMGQEVILRCVPISNHLYFYWYRQILGQKVEFLVSFYNNEISEKSEIFDDQFSVERPDGSNFTLKIRSTKLEDSAMYFCASSEALTGQGTYEQYFGPGTRLTVT.

V usage is TRBV27 and J usage is TRBJ1-4; 12 positions match TRBD1. CDR3 length: 15 amino acids. The V gene's germline CDR1 is MNHEY and CDR2 SMNVEV (reference sequence). The junction had 8 bases not matched to a gene; V was cut back by 5 bases and J by 10 bases. The CDR3: CASSPRDRGRGKLFF. In nucleotides, the CDR3 is TGTGCCAGCAGTCCCCGGGACAGGGGGCGCGGAAAACTGTTTTTT.

V is TRBV30 and J is TRBJ1-5; 9 nucleotides match TRBD1. The CDR3 is 14 residues long. Losses at the gene ends were 1 base for V and 4 bases for J; bases not matched to a gene: 2. Germline V gives CDR1 GTSNPN, CDR2 SVGIG (reference sequence). In nucleotides, the CDR3 is TGTGCCTGGAGTGCTGGACAGGGGAATCAGCCCCAGCATTTT. Translated, it gives CAWSAGQGNQPQHF.

The rearrangement links TRBV5-1 to TRBJ1-1; TRBD1 is a possible D gene (6 bases). Looked up from germline, CDR1 is SGHRS and CDR2 is YFSETQ. The CDR3 runs to 15 residues. Trimming took 4 bases from V and 5 from J, leaving 18 bases between them. CDR3 sequence reads: CASSPQQGGGTEAFF. Written as DNA, the CDR3 is TGCGCCAGCAGCCCGCAACAGGGTGGTGGGACTGAAGCTTTCTTT.

This chain connects TRBV15 to TRBJ1-5, with D hard to call. Looked up from germline, CDR1 is LNHNV and CDR2 is YYDKDF (reference sequence). V was clipped by 3 bases and J by 0 bases, with 9 bases between them. The CDR3 covers 15 residues. The CDR3 sequence is CATSSTFYSNQPQHF. CDR3 sequence (DNA): TGTGCCACCAGCAGTACATTTTATAGCAATCAGCCCCAGCATTTT.

The gene calls are TRBV19 and TRBJ1-1; the D is unclear. The ends were cut back, 7 bases at V and 1 base at J, with 10 bases in the middle. This CDR3 spans 13 amino acids. The V gene's germline CDR1 is LNHDA and CDR2 SQIVND (reference sequence). DNA for the CDR3: TGTGCCAGTACTCCCGGAGGGAACACTGAAGCTTTCTTT. Protein: CASTPGGNTEAFF.

CDR3 nucleotide sequence: TGTGCCAGCAGCTTAGCAGAGGTCTATGGCTACACCTTC. Residues: CASSLAEVYGYTF. The chain employs TRBV7-2 and TRBJ1-2, with D unresolved. The CDR3 is 13 amino acids. Germline assignment: CDR1 SGHTA and CDR2 FQGNSA. V lost 0 bases and J lost 4, with 6 bases in between.

In its sample, this clone was seen once. CDR3 coding DNA: TGTGCCAGCAGCGTTTTTCTTCGGTCCTCTGGGGCCAACGTCCTGACTTTC. Its translation: CASSVFLRSSGANVLTF. The chain recombines TRBV7-9 with TRBJ2-6; D unclear. The germline V gene encodes CDR1 SEHNR and CDR2 FQNEAQ (reference sequence). Trimming took 5 bases from V and 0 from J, leaving 14 bases between them. The CDR3 spans 17 residues.

The chain combines TRBV10-3 with TRBJ1-4; 11 nucleotides align to TRBD1. J was trimmed by 7 bases and V by 4 bases; bases with no gene match: 17. CDR3 size: 19 residues. The germline gives CDR1 ENHRY, CDR2 SYGVKD. CDR3 sequence reads: CAISAQPPGTGGWSEKLFF. CDR3 DNA: TGTGCCATCAGTGCGCAGCCCCCCGGGACAGGGGGTTGGTCTGAAAAACTGTTTTTT.

J is TRBJ1-2 and V is TRBV6-6; 7 positions match TRBD1. J was trimmed by 4 bases and V by 6 bases; bases with no gene match: 8. Per germline, CDR1 MNHNY and CDR2 SVGAGI (reference sequence). The CDR3 covers 14 residues. The chain's CDR3 is CASSLGQPVYGYTF. In nucleotides, the CDR3 is TGTGCCAGCAGCCTGGGACAGCCGGTCTATGGCTACACCTTC.

The chain has TRBV30 and TRBJ2-2; 8 bases align to TRBD2. The CDR3 is 15 residues long. With V trimmed by 4 bases and J by 7 bases, 11 bases remained unmatched. CDR1 and CDR2 (germline): GTSNPN, SVGIG (reference sequence). The CDR3 nucleotides read TGTGCCTGGATCCAGCGGGGGAATAAGGACGGGGAGCTGTTTTTT. This codes for CAWIQRGNKDGELFF.

This chain joins TRBV11-2 and TRBJ1-1, with D maybe TRBD1 (5 bases). Germline V gives CDR1 SGHAT, CDR2 FQNNGV. This CDR3 spans 14 amino acids. V dropped 4 bases and J dropped 4 bases, with 13 bases sitting between them. The CDR3 DNA reads as TGTGCCAGCAGCTCGGGACTTGGAGGCACTGAAGCTTTCTTT. This gives the protein CASSSGLGGTEAFF.

The chain links TRBV9 to TRBJ1-1; D gene ambiguous. The V gene lost 4 bases and the J gene lost 2 bases, with 15 bases spanning the gap. Germline CDR1 reads SGDLS; CDR2 reads YYNGEE. This CDR3 has 15 residues. The CDR3 is CASSYIDGSNTEAFF. The CDR3 DNA is TGTGCCAGCAGCTACATTGATGGGAGTAACACTGAAGCTTTCTTT.

The chain employs TRBV5-1 and TRBJ2-1; unclear D gene. The V and J ends lost 4 bases and 0 bases respectively, with 5 bases between them. The CDR3 length is 13 residues. Germline CDR1 reads SGHRS; CDR2 reads YFSETQ. The CDR3 sequence: CASSPGSYNEQFF. CDR3 bases: TGCGCCAGCAGCCCAGGCTCCTACAATGAGCAGTTCTTC.

The J gene is TRBJ2-1, the V gene TRBV14; 8 nucleotides line up with TRBD2. The germline CDR1 and CDR2 sequences are SGHDN and FVKESK. The CDR3 is made up of 14 amino acids. V lost 4 bases to trimming and J lost 6 bases; unmatched junction nucleotides: 5. CDR3 DNA sequence: TGTGCCAGCAGCCCGGGACTAGTTGGCAATGAGCAGTTCTTC. The encoded protein is CASSPGLVGNEQFF.